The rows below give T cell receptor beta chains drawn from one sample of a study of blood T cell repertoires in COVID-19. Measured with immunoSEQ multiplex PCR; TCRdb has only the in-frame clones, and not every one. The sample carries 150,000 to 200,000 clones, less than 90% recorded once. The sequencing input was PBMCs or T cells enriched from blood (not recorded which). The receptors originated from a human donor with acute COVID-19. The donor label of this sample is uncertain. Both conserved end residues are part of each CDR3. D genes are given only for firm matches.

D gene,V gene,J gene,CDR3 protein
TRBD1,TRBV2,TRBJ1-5,CASSAGTGGGQPQHF
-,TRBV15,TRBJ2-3,CATSRGQATDTQYF
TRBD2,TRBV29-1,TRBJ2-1,CRGGARGGPDEQFF
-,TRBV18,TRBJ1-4,CASSAQGVENEKLFF
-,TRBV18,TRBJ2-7,CASSPSGRFGRTYEQYF
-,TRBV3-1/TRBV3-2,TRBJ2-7,CASSQGGRSYEQYF
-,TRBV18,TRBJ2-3,CASSPGGKYTDTQYF
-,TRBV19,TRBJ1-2,CASSMWGENGYTF
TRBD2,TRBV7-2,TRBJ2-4,CASSSLAGGLAKNIQYF
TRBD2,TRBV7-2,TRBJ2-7,CASSPRTSGPYEQYF
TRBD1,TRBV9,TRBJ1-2,CASSPDTGQRLYGYTF
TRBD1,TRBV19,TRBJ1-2,CASSIITGTGDGYTF
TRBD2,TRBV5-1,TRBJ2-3,CASSTDSGGSTDTQYF
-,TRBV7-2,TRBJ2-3,CASSETPRGGTDTQYF